One and the same sample provided the 14 T cell receptor beta chains below, sequenced in a study of OX40 agonist ivuxolimab in advanced cancers. Repertoires were generated with immunoSEQ multiplex PCR, while TCRdb's copy carries only in-frame clones and drops some. The sample records around 150,000 clones, approximately 94% being singletons. Sequencing used CD4+ or CD8+ T cells sorted from blood, obtained in a trial of the OX40 agonist ivuxolimab. The receptors come from an adult with an advanced solid tumor such as melanoma, head and neck, liver or kidney cancer.

The chain has TRBV5-1 and TRBJ2-5; TRBD2 matches 12 bases. J gave up 7 bases and V 4 bases, and 17 bases lay outside the gene matches. The CDR3 spans 18 residues. Germline V lookup: CDR1 SGHRS, CDR2 YFSETQ. Written as DNA, the CDR3 is TGCGCCAGCAGCCTCCGGACTAGCGGGGCCTCCCGAGAGGGGACCCAGTACTTC. Residues: CASSLRTSGASREGTQYF.

V is TRBV7-2 and J is TRBJ1-2; 8 bases map to TRBD1. Trimming cost V 5 bases and J 4 bases; bases outside gene matches: 6. This CDR3 has 14 residues. Per germline, CDR1 SGHTA and CDR2 FQGNSA. The CDR3 region is CASSETGVVYGYTF. The CDR3 nucleotides read TGTGCCAGCAGCGAGACAGGGGTTGTCTATGGCTACACCTTC.

This clone is a singleton in its sample. The chain is built from TRBV7-2 and TRBJ1-6; 8 bases align to TRBD1. Trimming removed 5 bases from V and 11 bases from J; junction bases left unmatched: 5. The CDR3 consists of 13 residues. Looked up from germline, CDR1 is SGHTA and CDR2 is FQGNSA. CDR3: CASSPQGAAPLHF. The CDR3 coding sequence is TGTGCCAGCAGCCCCCAGGGGGCGGCACCCCTCCACTTT.

The CDR3 protein is CASSPGGVTSQGYGYTF. CDR3 in DNA: TGTGCCAGCAGCCCGGGGGGCGTCACCTCCCAGGGGTATGGCTACACCTTC. V is TRBV7-2 and J is TRBJ1-2; D is possibly TRBD1 (6 bases). V lost 5 bases, J lost 5 bases, and 24 bases lay in between. CDR1 is SGHTA and CDR2 is FQGNSA in the germline V gene. The CDR3 is 17 amino acids.

The rearrangement uses TRBV10-3 and TRBJ1-2, with TRBD1 matching over 10 bases. J was trimmed by 6 bases and V by 6 bases; bases with no gene match: 1. Germline CDR1 is ENHRY and CDR2 is SYGVKD. The CDR3 contains 12 residues. CDR3 sequence (DNA): TGTGCCATCAGCGGGACAGGGGATGGCTACACCTTC. As protein: CAISGTGDGYTF.

The chain carries TRBV18 and TRBJ2-7, with 7 bases matching TRBD1. V shed 4 bases and J 0 bases; nucleotides not matched to a gene: 12. This CDR3 has 17 residues. Per the germline V gene, CDR1 is KGHSH and CDR2 is LQKENI. CDR3 DNA: TGTGCCAGCTCACAGAATGTCGGGACAGCCAGCTCCTACGAGCAGTACTTC. It translates to CASSQNVGTASSYEQYF.

The rearrangement joins TRBV4-1 to TRBJ2-3; TRBD1 is a possible D gene (5 bases). Trimming took off 0 bases at V and 2 bases at J, with 12 bases between the two ends. The CDR3 has 16 amino acids. Per germline, CDR1 MGHRA and CDR2 YSYEKL. The CDR3 protein is CASSQEFTGHTDTQYF. The CDR3 DNA reads as TGCGCCAGCAGCCAAGAATTCACAGGACACACAGATACGCAGTATTTT.

The sample holds a few counts of this clone. The rearrangement uses TRBV27 and TRBJ2-2; the D is unclear. Trimming took 3 bases from V and 5 from J, leaving 10 bases between them. The CDR3 covers 14 residues. Germline V gene sequence: CDR1 MNHEY, CDR2 SMNVEV (reference sequence). This CDR3 is CASSFLSGTGELFF. CDR3 in DNA: TGTGCCAGCAGTTTTCTCTCCGGGACCGGGGAGCTGTTTTTT.

The chain employs TRBV28 and TRBJ1-2; D is undetermined. Trimming took off 6 bases at V and 8 bases at J, with 25 bases between the two ends. CDR3 size: 16 residues. Germline V lookup: CDR1 MDHEN, CDR2 SYDVKM. CDR3 sequence reads: CASSSSGLARPWGYTF. CDR3 in DNA: TGTGCCAGCAGCTCATCGGGTCTGGCTCGCCCCTGGGGCTACACCTTC.

The chain joins TRBV4-1 to TRBJ2-2; 8 bases align to TRBD2. After removal of 1 base from V and 4 bases from J, the junction contained 2 bases not matched to a gene. Germline lookup yields CDR1 MGHRA and CDR2 YSYEKL. CDR3 length: 15 amino acids. CDR3 sequence reads: CASSQVAGGTGELFF. CDR3 DNA sequence: TGCGCCAGCAGCCAAGTTGCGGGAGGCACCGGGGAGCTGTTTTTT.

The rearrangement uses TRBV6-5 and TRBJ2-1; D gene ambiguous. V was cut by 8 bases and J by 12 bases, with 17 bases left in between. The CDR3 is made up of 12 amino acids. Germline V gene data show CDR1 as MNHEY and CDR2 as SVGAGI. The DNA for the CDR3 is TGTGCCAGCCACGACCCTCCGAAGCCGCAGTTCTTC. It yields the protein CASHDPPKPQFF.

The V call is TRBV19, the J call TRBJ2-3; D is undetermined. The CDR3 has 13 residues. CDR1 LNHDA and CDR2 SQIVND come from the germline V gene (reference sequence). V was cut by 3 bases and J by 8 bases, with 12 bases left in between. The CDR3 here is CASSIMSLSTQYF. CDR3 sequence (DNA): TGTGCCAGTAGTATCATGAGTCTGTCTACGCAGTATTTT.

Worth noting for this clone: Other nucleotide sequences in the sample specify the same CDR3. The J gene is TRBJ1-1, the V gene TRBV5-1; D not resolved. CDR1 is SGHRS and CDR2 is YFSETQ in the germline V gene. This CDR3 comprises 14 residues. V was clipped by 5 bases and J by 0 bases, with 11 bases between them. In DNA form, the CDR3 reads TGCGCCAGCAGTTTGACAAGCCTGAACACTGAAGCTTTCTTT. As protein: CASSLTSLNTEAFF.

The chain has TRBV9 and TRBJ2-3; 9 nucleotides agree with TRBD1. V was clipped by 6 bases and J by 4 bases; unmatched bases: 9. The CDR3 length is 15 residues. Germline V CDR1 and CDR2: SGDLS, YYNGEE. The DNA of the CDR3 is TGTGCCAGCAACAGGGGGCTCGTAGGGGCAGATACGCAGTATTTT. Translation: CASNRGLVGADTQYF.